This T cell receptor beta chain derives from a study of cytomegalovirus exposure and HLA in healthy donors. Only one count was recorded for this clone. Germline CDR1 reads SGHTA; CDR2 reads FQGNSA. The germline V and J ends were trimmed by 0 bases and 1 base, with 9 bases remaining between them. The CDR3 is 15 residues long. PCR was performed using 60 Vbeta and 13 Jbeta primers. Clones were read by immunoSEQ multiplex PCR, and TCRdb kept only the in-frame ones, dropping some. This repertoire shows a few hundred thousand clones, 80% found once; its top ten account for 0.3%. The gene calls are TRBV7-2 and TRBJ1-1, with D maybe TRBD1 (6 bases). This TCR came from a girl aged 2-10 years in good health and CMV-seronegative. Sequenced input: PBMCs. CDR3 loop: CASSLAGHTNTEAFF. DNA for the CDR3: TGTGCCAGCAGCTTAGCGGGACACACGAACACTGAAGCTTTCTTT. The full variable domain, its missing parts supplied by reference TRBV7-2 and TRBJ1-1, is GAGVSQSPSNKVTEKGKDVELRCDPISGHTALYWYRQSLGQGLEFLIYFQGNSAPDKSGLPSDRFSAERTGGSVSTLTIQRTQQEDSAVYLCASSLAGHTNTEAFFGQGTRLTVV.